This T cell receptor beta chain was sequenced during a study of OX40 agonist ivuxolimab in advanced cancers. Study outcomes and limitations: Undetermined was the antigen specificity of the expanded peripheral T cells.

As concerns this clone: As yet, its antigen is unknown.

Generated by immunoSEQ multiplex PCR, the TCRdb table keeps only in-frame clones and is missing some. The sample lists about 86,000 clones, about 90% occurring once. This TCR was sampled from an adult with an advanced solid tumor such as melanoma, head and neck, liver or kidney cancer. The sequences come from CD4+ or CD8+ T cells sorted from blood, collected in a trial of the OX40 agonist ivuxolimab.

The DNA of the CDR3 is TGTGCCAGCTCACCAACAGGGGGTCACACTGAAGCTTTCTTT. Translating it yields CASSPTGGHTEAFF. The rearrangement links TRBV18 to TRBJ1-1; the match to TRBD1 covers 8 bases. V was clipped by 2 bases and J by 3 bases; unmatched bases: 2. The CDR3 loop spans 14 amino acids. Germline values: CDR1 KGHSH, CDR2 LQKENI.